This T cell receptor beta chain was sequenced for a study of T cells in Graves' hyperthyroidism and ophthalmopathy. Amplification of TCR beta CDR3 regions was performed using RNA transcripts as template. HTBI primers were employed in a first-round RT-PCR of the TCR CDR3. TCRdb passed the multiplex PCR reads through MiXCR, listing each CDR3 protein once. The data show about 350,000 distinct CDR3 sequences, roughly 14% seen once. V was pared by 3 bases and J by 4 bases, with 6 bases of the junction left unmatched. The germline gives CDR1 SEHNR, CDR2 FQNEAQ (reference sequence). The CDR3 consists of 16 residues.

The sequenced material came from blood. This sequence joins TRBV7-9 and TRBJ2-1, with 10 bases matching TRBD2. The source is a woman between 25 and 40 years old with Graves' hyperthyroidism. CDR3 region: CASSFTTSGPYNEQFF. The CDR3 DNA reads as TGTGCCAGCAGCTTCACGACTAGCGGGCCGTACAATGAGCAGTTCTTC.